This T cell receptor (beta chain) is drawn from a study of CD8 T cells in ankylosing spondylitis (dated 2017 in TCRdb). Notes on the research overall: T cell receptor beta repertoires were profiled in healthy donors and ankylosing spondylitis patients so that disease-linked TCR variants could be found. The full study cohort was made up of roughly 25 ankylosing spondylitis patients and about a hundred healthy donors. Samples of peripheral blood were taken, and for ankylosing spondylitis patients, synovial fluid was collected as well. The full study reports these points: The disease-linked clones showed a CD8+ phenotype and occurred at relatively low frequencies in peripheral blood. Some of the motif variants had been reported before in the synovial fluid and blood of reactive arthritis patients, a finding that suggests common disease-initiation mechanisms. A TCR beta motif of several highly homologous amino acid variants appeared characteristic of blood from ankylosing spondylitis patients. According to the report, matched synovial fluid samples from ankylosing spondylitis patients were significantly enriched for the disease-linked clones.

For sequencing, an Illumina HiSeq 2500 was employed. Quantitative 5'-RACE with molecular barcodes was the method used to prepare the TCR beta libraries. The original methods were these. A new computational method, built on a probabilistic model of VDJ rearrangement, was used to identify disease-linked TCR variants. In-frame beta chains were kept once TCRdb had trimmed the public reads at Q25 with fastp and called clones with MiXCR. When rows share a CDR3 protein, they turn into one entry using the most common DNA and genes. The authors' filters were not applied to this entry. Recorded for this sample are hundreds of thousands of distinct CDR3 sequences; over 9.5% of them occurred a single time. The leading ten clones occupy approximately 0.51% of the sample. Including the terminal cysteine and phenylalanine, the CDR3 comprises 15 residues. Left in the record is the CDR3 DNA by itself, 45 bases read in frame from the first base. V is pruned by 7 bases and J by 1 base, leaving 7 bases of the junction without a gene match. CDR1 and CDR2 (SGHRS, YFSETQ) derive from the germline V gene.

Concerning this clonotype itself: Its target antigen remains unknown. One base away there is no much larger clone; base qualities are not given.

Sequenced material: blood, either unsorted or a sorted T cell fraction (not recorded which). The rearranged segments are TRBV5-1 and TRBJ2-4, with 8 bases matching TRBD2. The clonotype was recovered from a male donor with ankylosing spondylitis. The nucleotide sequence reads TGCGCCAGCGGCCCAGTAGCGGGGGCCAAAAACATTCAGTACTTC. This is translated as CASGPVAGAKNIQYF.